Listed below are T cell receptor beta chains from one sample, sequenced in a study of blood T cell repertoires in COVID-19. Repertoires were generated with immunoSEQ multiplex PCR, while TCRdb's copy carries only in-frame clones and drops some. The data hold about 170,000 clones, with around 80% observed a single time. Sequenced sample: peripheral blood. These receptors all stem from a woman aged 80 or over with acute or convalescent COVID-19. CDR3s leave out the opening cysteine and the closing phenylalanine or tryptophan.

v_gene	len	j_gene	CDR3aa
TRBV6-5	13	TRBJ2-1	ASTPSGQNINEQF
TRBV5-8	11	TRBJ1-1	ASSWDRNTEAF
TRBV19	10	TRBJ2-1	ASSPGEGSQF
TRBV19	14	TRBJ2-7	ASSSLRDRVPDEQY
TRBV27	12	TRBJ2-2	ASSPLPPRGELF
TRBV4-1	12	TRBJ2-1	ASSQDENRDSEF
TRBV30	10	TRBJ2-1	AWSAGQGAAF
TRBV29-1	11	TRBJ2-7	SVGREGFYEQY
TRBV7-2	12	TRBJ2-2	ASSLARPAGELF
TRBV4-1	14	TRBJ2-1	ASSLLAGSGVPEQF
TRBV11-2	12	TRBJ2-1	ASSSLLMRIKLF
TRBV29-1	14	TRBJ2-1	SVESGRASSYNEQF
TRBV2	12	TRBJ2-5	ASSEANTQETQY
TRBV5-4	14	TRBJ1-3	ASSLGELYSGNTIY
TRBV20-1	9	TRBJ2-5	SARGKETQY
TRBV15	10	TRBJ1-2	ATSRDSYGYT
TRBV12-3/TRBV12-4	10	TRBJ2-5	ASSVSQETQY
TRBV7-2	11	TRBJ1-2	ASSLVGGRGYT
TRBV2	12	TRBJ1-6	ASSADRYNSPLH
TRBV7-2	14	TRBJ2-7	ASSSGQGISHYEQY
TRBV4-3	14	TRBJ1-2	ASSQDRGPAQRGYT
TRBV27	11	TRBJ1-1	ASSLDRGTEAF
TRBV27	12	TRBJ1-2	ASSTLAANYGYT
TRBV7-2	10	TRBJ2-3	ASNFGTDTQY
TRBV5-4	9	TRBJ1-1	ASSYSTEAF
TRBV27	14	TRBJ2-7	ASSLLTSGRAYEQY